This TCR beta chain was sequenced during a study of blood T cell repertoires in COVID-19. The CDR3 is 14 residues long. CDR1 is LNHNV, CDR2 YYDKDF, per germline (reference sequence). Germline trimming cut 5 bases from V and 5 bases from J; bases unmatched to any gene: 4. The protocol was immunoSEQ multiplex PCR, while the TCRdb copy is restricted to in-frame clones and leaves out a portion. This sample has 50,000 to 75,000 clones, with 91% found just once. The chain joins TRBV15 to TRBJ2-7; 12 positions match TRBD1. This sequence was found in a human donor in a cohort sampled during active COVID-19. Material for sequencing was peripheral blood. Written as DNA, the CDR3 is TGTGCCACCAGCCGGGACAGGGGGCGCAACGAGCAGTACTTC. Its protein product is CATSRDRGRNEQYF.